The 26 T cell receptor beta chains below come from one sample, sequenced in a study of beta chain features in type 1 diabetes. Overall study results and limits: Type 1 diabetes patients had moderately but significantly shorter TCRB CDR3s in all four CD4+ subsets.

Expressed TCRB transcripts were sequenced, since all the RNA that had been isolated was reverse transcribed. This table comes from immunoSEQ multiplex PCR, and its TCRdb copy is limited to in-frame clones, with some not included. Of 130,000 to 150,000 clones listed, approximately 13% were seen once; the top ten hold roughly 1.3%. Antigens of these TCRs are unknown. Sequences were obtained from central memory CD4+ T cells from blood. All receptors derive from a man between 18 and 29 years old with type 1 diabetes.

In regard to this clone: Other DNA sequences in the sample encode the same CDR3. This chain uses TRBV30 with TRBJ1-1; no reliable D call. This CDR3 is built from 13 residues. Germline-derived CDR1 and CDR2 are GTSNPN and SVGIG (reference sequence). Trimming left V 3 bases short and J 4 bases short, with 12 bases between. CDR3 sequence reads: CAWSPGLGTEAFF. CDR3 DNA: TGTGCCTGGAGCCCAGGTTTGGGCACTGAAGCTTTCTTT.

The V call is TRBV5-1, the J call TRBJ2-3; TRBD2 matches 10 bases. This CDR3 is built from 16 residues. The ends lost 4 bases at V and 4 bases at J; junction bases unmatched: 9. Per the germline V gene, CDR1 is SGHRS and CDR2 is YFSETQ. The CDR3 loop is CASSKAGTSAADTQYF. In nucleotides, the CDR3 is TGCGCCAGCAGCAAGGCCGGGACTAGCGCGGCAGATACGCAGTATTTT.

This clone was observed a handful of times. The CDR3 loop reads CASSLGVSYNEQFF. The CDR3 DNA reads as TGTGCCAGCAGCTTAGGAGTTTCCTACAATGAGCAGTTCTTC. The chain has TRBV7-7 and TRBJ2-1, with D unclear. Germline V gene lookup returns CDR1 SSHAT and CDR2 FNYEAQ (reference sequence). The CDR3 loop spans 14 amino acids. Trimming took off 1 base at V and 1 base at J, with 5 bases between the two ends.

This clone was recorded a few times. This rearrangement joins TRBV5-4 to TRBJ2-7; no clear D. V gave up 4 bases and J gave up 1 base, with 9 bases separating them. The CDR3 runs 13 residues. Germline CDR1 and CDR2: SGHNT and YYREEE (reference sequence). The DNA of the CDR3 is TGTGCCAGCAGCCAGACCGGTTCCTACGAGCAGTACTTC. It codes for CASSQTGSYEQYF.

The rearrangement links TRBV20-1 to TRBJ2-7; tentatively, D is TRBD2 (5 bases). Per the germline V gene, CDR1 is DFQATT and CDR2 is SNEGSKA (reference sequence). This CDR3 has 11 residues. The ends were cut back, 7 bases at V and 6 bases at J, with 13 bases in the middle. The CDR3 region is CSVRTVGEQYF. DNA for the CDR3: TGCAGTGTTCGGACTGTCGGCGAGCAGTACTTC.

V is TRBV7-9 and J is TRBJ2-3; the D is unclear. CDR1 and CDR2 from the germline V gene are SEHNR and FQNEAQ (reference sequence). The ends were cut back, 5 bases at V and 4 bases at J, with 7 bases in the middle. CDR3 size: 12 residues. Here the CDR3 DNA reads TGTGCCAGCAGCCCCCGGCCAGATACGCAGTATTTT. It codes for CASSPRPDTQYF. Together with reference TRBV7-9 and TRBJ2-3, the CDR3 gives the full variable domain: DTGVSQNPRHKITKRGQNVTFRCDPISEHNRLYWYRQTLGQGPEFLTYFQNEAQLEKSRLLSDRFSAERPKGSFSTLEIQRTEQGDSAMYLCASSPRPDTQYFGPGTRLTVL.

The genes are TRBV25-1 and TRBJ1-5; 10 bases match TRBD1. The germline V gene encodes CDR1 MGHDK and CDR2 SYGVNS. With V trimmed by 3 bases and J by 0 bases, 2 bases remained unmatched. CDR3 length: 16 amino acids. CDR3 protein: CASSDGTGVSNQPQHF. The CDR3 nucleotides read TGTGCCAGCAGTGATGGGACAGGGGTTAGCAATCAGCCCCAGCATTTT.

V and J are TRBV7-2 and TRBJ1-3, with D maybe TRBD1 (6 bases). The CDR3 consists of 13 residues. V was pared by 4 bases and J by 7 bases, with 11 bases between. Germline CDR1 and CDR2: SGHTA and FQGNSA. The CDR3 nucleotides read TGTGCCAGCAGCTCCACCCAGGGGAACACCATATATTTT. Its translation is CASSSTQGNTIYF.

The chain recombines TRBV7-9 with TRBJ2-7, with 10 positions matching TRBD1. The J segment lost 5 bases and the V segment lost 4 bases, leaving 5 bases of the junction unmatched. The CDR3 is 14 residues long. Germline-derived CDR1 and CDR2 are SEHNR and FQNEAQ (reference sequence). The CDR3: CASSSGTGVNEQYF. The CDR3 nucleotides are TGTGCCAGCAGCTCCGGGACAGGGGTCAACGAGCAGTACTTC.

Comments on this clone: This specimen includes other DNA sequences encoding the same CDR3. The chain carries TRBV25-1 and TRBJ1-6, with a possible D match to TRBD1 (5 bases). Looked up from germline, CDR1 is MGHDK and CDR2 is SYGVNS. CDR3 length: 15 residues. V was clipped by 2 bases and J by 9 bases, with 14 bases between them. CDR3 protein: CASSEPAGPGSPLHF. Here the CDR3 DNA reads TGTGCCAGCAGTGAACCGGCAGGGCCTGGTTCACCCCTCCACTTT. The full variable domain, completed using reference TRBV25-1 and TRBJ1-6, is EADIYQTPRYLVIGTGKKITLECSQTMGHDKMYWYQQDPGMELHLIHYSYGVNSTEKGDLSSESTVSRIRTEHFPLTLESARPSHTSQYLCASSEPAGPGSPLHFGNGTRLTVT.

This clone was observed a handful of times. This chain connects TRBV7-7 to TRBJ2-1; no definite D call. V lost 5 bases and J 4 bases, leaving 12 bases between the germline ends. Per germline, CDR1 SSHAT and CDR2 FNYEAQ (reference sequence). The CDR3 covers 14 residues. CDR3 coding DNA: TGTGCCAGCAGCCCTATCTCACCTTACAATGAGCAGTTCTTC. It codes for CASSPISPYNEQFF.

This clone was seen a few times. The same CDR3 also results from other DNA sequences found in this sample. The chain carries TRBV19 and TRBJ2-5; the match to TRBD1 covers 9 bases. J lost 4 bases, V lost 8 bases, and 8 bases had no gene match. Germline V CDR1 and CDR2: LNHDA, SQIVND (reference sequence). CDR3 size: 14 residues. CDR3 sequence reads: CASSTTGGGETQYF. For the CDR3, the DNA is TGTGCCAGTTCTACGACAGGGGGTGGAGAGACCCAGTACTTC.

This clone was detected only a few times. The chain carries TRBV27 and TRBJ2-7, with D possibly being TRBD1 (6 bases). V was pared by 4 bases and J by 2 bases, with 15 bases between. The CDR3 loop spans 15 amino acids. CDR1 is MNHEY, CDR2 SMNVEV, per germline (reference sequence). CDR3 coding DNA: TGTGCCAGCAGTTCCGGACAGACCTTCACCTACGAGCAGTACTTC. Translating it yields CASSSGQTFTYEQYF.

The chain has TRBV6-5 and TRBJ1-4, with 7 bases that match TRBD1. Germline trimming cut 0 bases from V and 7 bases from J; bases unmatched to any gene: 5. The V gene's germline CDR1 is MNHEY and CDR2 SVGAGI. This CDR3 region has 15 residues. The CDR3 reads CASSYSGGGGEKLFF. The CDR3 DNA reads TGTGCCAGCAGTTACTCAGGGGGCGGAGGTGAAAAACTGTTTTTT.

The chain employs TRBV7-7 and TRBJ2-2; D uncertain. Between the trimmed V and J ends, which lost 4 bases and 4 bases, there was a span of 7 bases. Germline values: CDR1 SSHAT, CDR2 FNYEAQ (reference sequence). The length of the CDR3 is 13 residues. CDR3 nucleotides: TGTGCCAGCAGCTCCCATGGCACCGGGGAGCTGTTTTTT. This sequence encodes CASSSHGTGELFF.

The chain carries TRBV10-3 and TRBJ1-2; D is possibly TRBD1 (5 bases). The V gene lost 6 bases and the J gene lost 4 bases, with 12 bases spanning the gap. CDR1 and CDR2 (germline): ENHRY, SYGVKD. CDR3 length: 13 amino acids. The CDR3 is CAISPGSAYGYTF. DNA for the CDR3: TGTGCCATCAGCCCAGGGAGCGCCTATGGCTACACCTTC.

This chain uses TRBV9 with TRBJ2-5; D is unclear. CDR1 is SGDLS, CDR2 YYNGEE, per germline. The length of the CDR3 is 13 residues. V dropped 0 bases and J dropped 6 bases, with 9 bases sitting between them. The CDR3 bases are TGTGCCAGCAGCGTAGAGGTGTCGAAGACCCAGTACTTC. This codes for CASSVEVSKTQYF.

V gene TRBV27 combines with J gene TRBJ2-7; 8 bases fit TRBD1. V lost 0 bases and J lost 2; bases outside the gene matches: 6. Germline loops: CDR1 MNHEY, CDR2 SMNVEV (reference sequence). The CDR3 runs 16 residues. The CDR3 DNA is TGTGCCAGCAGTTTATCTGGCAGGGGGCTAACCTACGAGCAGTACTTC. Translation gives CASSLSGRGLTYEQYF.

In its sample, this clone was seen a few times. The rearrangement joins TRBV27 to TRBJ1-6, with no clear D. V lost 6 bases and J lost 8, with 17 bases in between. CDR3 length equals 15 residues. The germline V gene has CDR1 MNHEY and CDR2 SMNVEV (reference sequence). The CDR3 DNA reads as TGTGCCAGCAGCCCCTCCCAGAGGACCGATTCACCCCTCCACTTT. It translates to CASSPSQRTDSPLHF.

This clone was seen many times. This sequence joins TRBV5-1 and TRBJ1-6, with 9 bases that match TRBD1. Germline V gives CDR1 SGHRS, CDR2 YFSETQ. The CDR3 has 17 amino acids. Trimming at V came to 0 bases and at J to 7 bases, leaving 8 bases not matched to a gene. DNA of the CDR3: TGCGCCAGCAGCTTGGGCCCCGGGACAGGGACGAATTCACCCCTCCACTTT. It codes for CASSLGPGTGTNSPLHF.

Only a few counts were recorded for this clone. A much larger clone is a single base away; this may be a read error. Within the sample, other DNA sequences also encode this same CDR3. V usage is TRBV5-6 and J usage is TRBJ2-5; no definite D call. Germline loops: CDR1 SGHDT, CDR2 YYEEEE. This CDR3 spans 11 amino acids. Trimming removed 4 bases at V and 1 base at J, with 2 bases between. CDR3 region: CASSRQETQYF. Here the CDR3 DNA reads TGTGCCAGCAGCCGCCAAGAGACCCAGTACTTC. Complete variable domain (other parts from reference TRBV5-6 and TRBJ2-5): DAGVTQSPTHLIKTRGQQVTLRCSPKSGHDTVSWYQQALGQGPQFIFQYYEEEERQRGNFPDRFSGHQFPNYSSELNVNALLLGDSALYLCASSRQETQYFGPGTRLLVL.

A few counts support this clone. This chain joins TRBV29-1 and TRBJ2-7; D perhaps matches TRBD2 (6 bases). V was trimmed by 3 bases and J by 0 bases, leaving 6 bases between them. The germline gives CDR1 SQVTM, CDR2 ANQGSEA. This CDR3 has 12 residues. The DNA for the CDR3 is TGCAGCGTTGAGGGACTCTCCTACGAGCAGTACTTC. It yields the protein CSVEGLSYEQYF.

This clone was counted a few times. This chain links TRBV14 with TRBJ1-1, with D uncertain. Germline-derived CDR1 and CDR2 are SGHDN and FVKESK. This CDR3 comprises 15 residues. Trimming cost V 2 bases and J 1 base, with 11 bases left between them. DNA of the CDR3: TGTGCCAGCAGCCAACGACATGGAGGGAACACTGAAGCTTTCTTT. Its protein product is CASSQRHGGNTEAFF.

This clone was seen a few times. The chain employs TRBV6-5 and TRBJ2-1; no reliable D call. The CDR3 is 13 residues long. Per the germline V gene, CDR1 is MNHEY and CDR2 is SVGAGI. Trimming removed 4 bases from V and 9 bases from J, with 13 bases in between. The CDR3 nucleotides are TGTGCCAGCAGTTCTAGTGTTGTAGGTGAGCAGTTCTTC. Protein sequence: CASSSSVVGEQFF.

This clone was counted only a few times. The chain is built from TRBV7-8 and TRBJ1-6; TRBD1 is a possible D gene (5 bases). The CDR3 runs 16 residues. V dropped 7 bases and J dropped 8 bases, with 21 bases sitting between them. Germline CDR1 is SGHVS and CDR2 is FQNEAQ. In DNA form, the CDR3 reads TGTGCCAGCACCCTAGCGGCACAGGCCGGGGATTCACCCCTCCACTTT. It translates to CASTLAAQAGDSPLHF.

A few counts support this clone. The CDR3: CASSYEGSPQHF. The CDR3 DNA reads TGTGCCAGCAGTTACGAGGGTTCGCCCCAGCATTTT. The J gene is TRBJ1-5, the V gene TRBV6-6; no clear D gene. Germline V gene sequence: CDR1 MNHNY, CDR2 SVGAGI (reference sequence). The CDR3 totals 12 residues. V dropped 2 bases and J dropped 9 bases, with 8 bases sitting between them.